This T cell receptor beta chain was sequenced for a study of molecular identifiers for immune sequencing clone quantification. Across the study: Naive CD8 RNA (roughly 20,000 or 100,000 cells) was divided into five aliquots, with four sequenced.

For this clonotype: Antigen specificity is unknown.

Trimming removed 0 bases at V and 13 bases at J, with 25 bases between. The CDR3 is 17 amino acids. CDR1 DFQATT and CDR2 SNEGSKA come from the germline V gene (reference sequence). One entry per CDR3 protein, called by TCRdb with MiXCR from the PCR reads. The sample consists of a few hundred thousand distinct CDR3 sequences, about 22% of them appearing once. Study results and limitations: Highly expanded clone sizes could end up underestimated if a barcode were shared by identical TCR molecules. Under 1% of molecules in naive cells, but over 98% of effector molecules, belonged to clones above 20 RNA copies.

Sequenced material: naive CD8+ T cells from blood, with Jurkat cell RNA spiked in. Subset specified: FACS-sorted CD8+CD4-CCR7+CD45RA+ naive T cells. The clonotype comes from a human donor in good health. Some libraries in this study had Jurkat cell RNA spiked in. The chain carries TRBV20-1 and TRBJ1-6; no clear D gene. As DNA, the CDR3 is TGCAGTGCTAGAGACCCCACCTTCGGACCGGGCTATCCCCCCCTCCACTTT. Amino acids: CSARDPTFGPGYPPLHF.